The entry that follows covers one TCR beta chain sequence. This clonotype turned up a few times. The antigen it recognizes is unknown. There are no base qualities to consult, and no much larger clone falls within one base. This sample was taken from a study of post-analysis software for immune sequencing data (dated by TCRdb to between 2014 and 2016). Regarding the research as a whole: The recorded disease courses included relapsing-remitting, secondary progressive and progressive-relapsing multiple sclerosis, and some patients had no subtype annotation. The patient repertoires were compared against about a dozen previously published healthy control repertoires obtained from donors aged roughly 6 to 25 years. A subset of samples was prepared in parallel using single-end sample barcoding, then pooled and co-amplified after Illumina adapter ligation.

TCR beta repertoires were profiled from peripheral blood of roughly 13 young patients with multiple sclerosis to demonstrate the VDJtools post-analysis software. The multiple sclerosis patients were children and adolescents ranging in age from 6 to 15 years. V is clipped by 1 base and J by 4 bases, and the sequence between their germline boundaries is 11 bases long. The germline V gene sets CDR1 to SGHTA and CDR2 to FQGTGA. The CDR3 sequence holds 15 residues, the cysteine and phenylalanine included. Just CDR3 DNA is preserved here, 45 bases in frame from base 1. The paper's findings and limits, for the study overall: Patients showed significantly higher frequencies than controls for five TRBV segments, among them TRBV5-6, TRBV5-1 and TRBV20-1. The control group was slightly older than the multiple sclerosis patient group. Strong co-clustering of samples prepared in the same batch was shown by direct clustering with F measure, prompting a batch-effect correction. Normalized Chao1 diversity was significantly lower in multiple sclerosis patients than controls, suggesting substantial peripheral T-cell clonal expansion.

The protocol used for the library was PCR. Sequencing was carried out with an Illumina HiSeq 2500. To reduce PCR and sequencing biases, unique molecular identifiers were built into the TCR beta cDNA libraries. Per 1 to 10 million input T cells, approximately 500,000 cDNA molecules were obtained, such that each molecule approximated one T cell. Patient libraries were prepared and sequenced with the same protocol used for the earlier healthy control dataset. Samples belonging to the same batch were prepared together, multiplexed and sequenced on a shared HiSeq lane. Per the original workflow: MIGEC was used to process the raw barcoded reads, and molecular identifier groups with only a single read were discarded before consensus assembly and CDR3 extraction. VDJtools was used for post-analysis of the clonotype tables, and diversity was normalized by down-sampling every dataset to the size of the smallest sample. Repertoire overlap clustering matched CDR3 amino acid but not nucleotide sequences to correct batch-related cross-sample contamination. TCRdb handled the public reads itself, with Q25 trimming in fastp and clone calling in MiXCR, and kept productive beta chains. Each entry is one CDR3 protein sequence, shown with its most common DNA and genes. The authors' filters were not applied to this entry. Counted in this sample were some 450,000 distinct CDR3 sequences; nearly 45% of them appeared once. Jointly, the top ten make up about 12% of the sample.

The sequence is built from TRBV7-3 and TRBJ2-1; the D gene identity is not certain. This clonotype was sampled from a girl between 10 and 17 years old with multiple sclerosis. The sample comprised blood. The DNA sequence is TGTGCCAGCAGCTTAAGGCACTCCCCTTACAATGAGCAGTTCTTC. Translated, this gives CASSLRHSPYNEQFF.